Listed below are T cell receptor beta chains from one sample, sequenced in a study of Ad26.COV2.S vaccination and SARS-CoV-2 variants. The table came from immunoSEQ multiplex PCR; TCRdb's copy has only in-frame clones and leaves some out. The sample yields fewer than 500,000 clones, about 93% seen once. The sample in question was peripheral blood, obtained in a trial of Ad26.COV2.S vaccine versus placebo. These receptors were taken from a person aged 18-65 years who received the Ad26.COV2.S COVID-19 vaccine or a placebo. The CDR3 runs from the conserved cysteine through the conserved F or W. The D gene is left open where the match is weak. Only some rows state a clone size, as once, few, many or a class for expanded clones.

CDR3 DNA: TGTGCCAGTAGTATAACCGGGACTAGCGGCTCCTACGAGCAGTACTTC
CDR3 protein: CASSITGTSGSYEQYF
clone size: .
V gene: TRBV19
J gene: TRBJ2-7
D gene: TRBD2

CDR3 DNA: TGTGCCAGCGGCGACTACCCCTACGAGCAGTACTTC
CDR3 protein: CASGDYPYEQYF
clone size: .
V gene: TRBV6-5
J gene: TRBJ2-7
D gene: .

CDR3 DNA: TGCGCCAGCAGCTCTTGGACACCTCCATTAATACCAGAAGCTTTCTTT
CDR3 protein: CASSSWTPPLIPEAFF
clone size: .
V gene: TRBV5-1
J gene: TRBJ1-1
D gene: .

CDR3 DNA: TGTGCCACCAGTGACACGACAGGGGGAACCACATCTGGGGCCAACGTCCTGACTTTC
CDR3 protein: CATSDTTGGTTSGANVLTF
clone size: .
V gene: TRBV24-1
J gene: TRBJ2-6
D gene: TRBD1

CDR3 DNA: TGTGCCAGCAGCTATGACAGGGGCCCGCAGTACTTC
CDR3 protein: CASSYDRGPQYF
clone size: .
V gene: TRBV5-5
J gene: TRBJ2-7
D gene: TRBD1

CDR3 DNA: TGTGCCATCAGTGAGTCCGGTTCTGGCTACACCTTC
CDR3 protein: CAISESGSGYTF
clone size: .
V gene: TRBV10-3
J gene: TRBJ1-2
D gene: .

CDR3 DNA: TGCGCCAGCAGCTTGGGGACTAGCGGGGATACGCAGTATTTT
CDR3 protein: CASSLGTSGDTQYF
clone size: once
V gene: TRBV5-1
J gene: TRBJ2-3
D gene: TRBD2

CDR3 DNA: TGCGCCAGCAGCCCACTAGCGGGAGGGTCCCCCGGCACAGATACGCAGTATTTT
CDR3 protein: CASSPLAGGSPGTDTQYF
clone size: .
V gene: TRBV5-1
J gene: TRBJ2-3
D gene: TRBD2

CDR3 DNA: TGTGCCAGAAGCTTGTTCAGGGCTAACGCCATGCATGGCTACACCTTC
CDR3 protein: CARSLFRANAMHGYTF
clone size: .
V gene: TRBV5-3
J gene: TRBJ1-2
D gene: .

CDR3 DNA: TGTGCCACTGGACAGGCGAACACTGAAGCTTTCTTT
CDR3 protein: CATGQANTEAFF
clone size: .
V gene: TRBV19
J gene: TRBJ1-1
D gene: TRBD1

CDR3 DNA: TGTGCCAGCAGTTTCGCGAACTCCTACAATGAGCAGTTCTTC
CDR3 protein: CASSFANSYNEQFF
clone size: .
V gene: TRBV27
J gene: TRBJ2-1
D gene: .

CDR3 DNA: TGTGCCAGTAGTCCGGGACAGGGGTATAGGAACACTGAAGCTTTCTTT
CDR3 protein: CASSPGQGYRNTEAFF
clone size: .
V gene: TRBV19
J gene: TRBJ1-1
D gene: TRBD1

CDR3 DNA: TGTGCCAGCAGTTACTCGAGAACAGGGTGGTTTGGGGCCAACGTCCTGACTTTC
CDR3 protein: CASSYSRTGWFGANVLTF
clone size: .
V gene: TRBV6-2/TRBV6-3
J gene: TRBJ2-6
D gene: .

CDR3 DNA: TGTGCCAGCAGCCCCCTGGATAGCGGGAATAACAATGAGCAGTTCTTC
CDR3 protein: CASSPLDSGNNNEQFF
clone size: .
V gene: TRBV7-6
J gene: TRBJ2-1
D gene: TRBD2

CDR3 DNA: TGTGCCAGCAGCTTCGAAGGTGAGCAGTACTTC
CDR3 protein: CASSFEGEQYF
clone size: .
V gene: TRBV7-9
J gene: TRBJ2-7
D gene: .

CDR3 DNA: TGTGCCTGGAGCCAGAGTAATGGAAACACCATATATTTT
CDR3 protein: CAWSQSNGNTIYF
clone size: .
V gene: TRBV30
J gene: TRBJ1-3
D gene: .

CDR3 DNA: TGCGCCAGCAGCCAAGATTGGAGCGGGCGCGGATATGGCTACACCTTC
CDR3 protein: CASSQDWSGRGYGYTF
clone size: .
V gene: TRBV4-3
J gene: TRBJ1-2
D gene: .

CDR3 DNA: TGTGCCAGCAGTTACTCGGCTAGCGGGAGTGGTCCCCTCTTGGTCGAGCAGTACTTC
CDR3 protein: CASSYSASGSGPLLVEQYF
clone size: .
V gene: TRBV6-2/TRBV6-3
J gene: TRBJ2-7
D gene: TRBD2

CDR3 DNA: TGTGCCAGCAGTTCCCAGTTAAACACTGAAGCTTTCTTT
CDR3 protein: CASSSQLNTEAFF
clone size: .
V gene: TRBV6-5
J gene: TRBJ1-1
D gene: .

CDR3 DNA: TGTGCCAGCAGCTTAAGAACGGCGGGAGGCGCCGAGCAGTACTTC
CDR3 protein: CASSLRTAGGAEQYF
clone size: .
V gene: TRBV7-2
J gene: TRBJ2-7
D gene: TRBD2

CDR3 DNA: TGTGCCAGCAGCACAGGGGGCGAGCAGTACTTC
CDR3 protein: CASSTGGEQYF
clone size: .
V gene: TRBV27
J gene: TRBJ2-7
D gene: TRBD1

CDR3 DNA: TGTGCCAGCACCACAAACCCCGTTAAACTGTTTTTT
CDR3 protein: CASTTNPVKLFF
clone size: .
V gene: TRBV28
J gene: TRBJ1-4
D gene: .

CDR3 DNA: TGTGCCAGCAGCCTGTTGGCGGCGGACGAGCAGTACTTC
CDR3 protein: CASSLLAADEQYF
clone size: .
V gene: TRBV6-2/TRBV6-3
J gene: TRBJ2-7
D gene: .

CDR3 DNA: TGTGCCAGCAGTTTATCATTAAGGGGCGCCCCCAAAAACATTCAGTACTTC
CDR3 protein: CASSLSLRGAPKNIQYF
clone size: .
V gene: TRBV27
J gene: TRBJ2-4
D gene: .

CDR3 DNA: TGTGCCACCAGCAGTGACGTAGCGGGAGAAGAACCCAATGAGCAGTTCTTC
CDR3 protein: CATSSDVAGEEPNEQFF
clone size: .
V gene: TRBV15
J gene: TRBJ2-1
D gene: TRBD2

CDR3 DNA: TGTGCCAGCAGTTTATTAAGACTAGCGGAGTACAATGAGCAGTTCTTC
CDR3 protein: CASSLLRLAEYNEQFF
clone size: once
V gene: TRBV27
J gene: TRBJ2-1
D gene: TRBD2

CDR3 DNA: TGTGCCAGCAGTTCTGCAGCCCTCCAAGAGACCCAGTACTTC
CDR3 protein: CASSSAALQETQYF
clone size: .
V gene: TRBV28
J gene: TRBJ2-5
D gene: .

CDR3 DNA: TGTGCCACCAGTGATTTTTTAGGCCGCCAGCACACAGATACGCAGTATTTT
CDR3 protein: CATSDFLGRQHTDTQYF
clone size: .
V gene: TRBV24-1
J gene: TRBJ2-3
D gene: .

CDR3 DNA: TGTGCCAGCAGTTACGACACAGGGGGCGCATTTGGCTACACCTTC
CDR3 protein: CASSYDTGGAFGYTF
clone size: .
V gene: TRBV6-5
J gene: TRBJ1-2
D gene: TRBD1

CDR3 DNA: TGTGCCAGCAGTTACGACGGGAGCGGCTACACCTTC
CDR3 protein: CASSYDGSGYTF
clone size: .
V gene: TRBV6-2/TRBV6-3
J gene: TRBJ1-2
D gene: .

CDR3 DNA: TGCGCCAGCAGCCAAGACCCGGGACAGGAGAATTCCTATGGCTACACCTTC
CDR3 protein: CASSQDPGQENSYGYTF
clone size: .
V gene: TRBV4-1
J gene: TRBJ1-2
D gene: TRBD1

CDR3 DNA: TGTGCCAGCAGCGTAAGCGAGATCACCGGGGAGCTGTTTTTT
CDR3 protein: CASSVSEITGELFF
clone size: .
V gene: TRBV9
J gene: TRBJ2-2
D gene: .

CDR3 DNA: TGTGCCAGCAGACTAGCCGGGGGCGACTTCCCCTTCGAGCAGTACTTC
CDR3 protein: CASRLAGGDFPFEQYF
clone size: .
V gene: TRBV6-6
J gene: TRBJ2-7
D gene: .

CDR3 DNA: TGCAGCGGACTACAGGGAGGGAGGGATGGCTACACCTTC
CDR3 protein: CSGLQGGRDGYTF
clone size: .
V gene: TRBV29-1
J gene: TRBJ1-2
D gene: .